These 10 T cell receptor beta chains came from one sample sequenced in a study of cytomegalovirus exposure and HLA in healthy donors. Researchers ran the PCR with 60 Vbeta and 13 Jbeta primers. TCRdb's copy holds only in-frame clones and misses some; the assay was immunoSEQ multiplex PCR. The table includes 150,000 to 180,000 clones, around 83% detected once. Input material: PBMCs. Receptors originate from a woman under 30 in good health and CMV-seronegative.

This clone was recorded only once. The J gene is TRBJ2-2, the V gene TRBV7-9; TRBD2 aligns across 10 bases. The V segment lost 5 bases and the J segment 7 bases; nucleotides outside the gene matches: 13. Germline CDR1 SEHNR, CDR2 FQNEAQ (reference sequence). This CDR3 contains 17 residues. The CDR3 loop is CASSPPGASGSHGELFF. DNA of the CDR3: TGTGCCAGCAGCCCACCCGGTGCTAGCGGGAGTCACGGGGAGCTGTTTTTT.

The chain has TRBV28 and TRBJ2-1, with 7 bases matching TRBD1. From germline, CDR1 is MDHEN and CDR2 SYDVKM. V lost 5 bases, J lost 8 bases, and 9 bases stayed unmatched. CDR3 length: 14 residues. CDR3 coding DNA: TGTGCCAGCAGTACCTCGGACAGGAACGATGAGCAGTTCTTC. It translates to CASSTSDRNDEQFF.

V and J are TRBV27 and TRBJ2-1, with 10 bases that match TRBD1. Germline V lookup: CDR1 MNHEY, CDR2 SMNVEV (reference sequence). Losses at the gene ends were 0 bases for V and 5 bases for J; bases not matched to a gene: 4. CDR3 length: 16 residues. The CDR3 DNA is TGTGCCAGCAGTTTATCGGGACAGGGGATTCACAATGAGCAGTTCTTC. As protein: CASSLSGQGIHNEQFF.

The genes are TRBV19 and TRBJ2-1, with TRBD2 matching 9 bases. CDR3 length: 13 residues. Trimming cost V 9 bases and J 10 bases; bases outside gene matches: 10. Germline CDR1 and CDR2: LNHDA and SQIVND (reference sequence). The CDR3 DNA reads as TGTGCCAGCCATAGCGGGAGAACCAGGGAGCAGTTCTTC. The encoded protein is CASHSGRTREQFF. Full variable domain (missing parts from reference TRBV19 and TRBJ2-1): DGGITQSPKYLFRKEGQNVTLSCEQNLNHDAMYWYRQDPGQGLRLIYYSQIVNDFQKGDIAEGYSVSREKKESFPLTVTSAQKNPTAFYLCASHSGRTREQFFGPGTRLTVL.

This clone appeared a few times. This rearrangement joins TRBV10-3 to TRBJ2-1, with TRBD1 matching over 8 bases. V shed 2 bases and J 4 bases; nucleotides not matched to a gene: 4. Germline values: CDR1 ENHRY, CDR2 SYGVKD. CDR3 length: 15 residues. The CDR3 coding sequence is TGTGCCATCAGTGAGCCCGGGACAGGTTACAATGAGCAGTTCTTC. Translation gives CAISEPGTGYNEQFF.

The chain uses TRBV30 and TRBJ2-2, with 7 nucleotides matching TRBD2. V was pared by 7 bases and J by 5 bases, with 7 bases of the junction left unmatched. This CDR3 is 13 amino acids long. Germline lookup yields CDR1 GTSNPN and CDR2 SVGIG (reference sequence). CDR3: CAFSSLATGELFF. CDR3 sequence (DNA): TGTGCCTTCTCATCACTAGCGACCGGGGAGCTGTTTTTT.

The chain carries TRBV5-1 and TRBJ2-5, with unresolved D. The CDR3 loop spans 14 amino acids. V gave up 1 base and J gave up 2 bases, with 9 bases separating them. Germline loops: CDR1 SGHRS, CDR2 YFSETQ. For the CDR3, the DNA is TGCGCCAGCAGCTTGTCCAGATCTCAAGAGACCCAGTACTTC. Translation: CASSLSRSQETQYF.

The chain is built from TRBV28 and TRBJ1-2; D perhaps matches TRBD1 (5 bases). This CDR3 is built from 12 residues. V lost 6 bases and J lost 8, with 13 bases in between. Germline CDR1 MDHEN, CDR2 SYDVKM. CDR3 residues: CASSPGWSGYTF. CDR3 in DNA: TGTGCCAGCAGCCCAGGGTGGAGCGGCTACACCTTC.

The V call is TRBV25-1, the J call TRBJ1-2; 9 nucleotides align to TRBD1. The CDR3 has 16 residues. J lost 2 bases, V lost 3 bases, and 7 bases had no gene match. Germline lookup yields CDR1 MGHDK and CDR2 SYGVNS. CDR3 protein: CASSDPGTGTNYGYTF. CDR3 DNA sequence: TGTGCCAGCAGTGATCCAGGGACAGGGACAAACTATGGCTACACCTTC.

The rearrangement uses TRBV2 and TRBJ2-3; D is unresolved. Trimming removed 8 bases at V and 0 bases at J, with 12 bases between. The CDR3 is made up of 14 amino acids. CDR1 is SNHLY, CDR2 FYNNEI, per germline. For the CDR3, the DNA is TGTGCCAGCCGTGGCGGCCCTAGCACAGATACGCAGTATTTT. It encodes CASRGGPSTDTQYF. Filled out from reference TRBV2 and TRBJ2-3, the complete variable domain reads EPEVTQTPSHQVTQMGQEVILRCVPISNHLYFYWYRQILGQKVEFLVSFYNNEISEKSEIFDDQFSVERPDGSNFTLKIRSTKLEDSAMYFCASRGGPSTDTQYFGPGTRLTVL.